This TCR beta chain is from a study of blood T cell repertoires in COVID-19 (dated by TCRdb to 2020 to 2022). Background for the entire study: Samples from collaborators originated in the United States, Italy and Spain and spanned both the acute and convalescent phases of COVID-19. The material from the prospective study consisted of cDNA or gDNA derived from T cells, B-cell-depleted T cells, or PBMCs. Subjects who had been exposed to COVID-19, were actively infected with it, or had recovered from it provided the deeply sampled blood TCRbeta repertoires that made up the dataset. The repertoires were made available in a free public database intended to serve as a resource for research on the immune response to SARS-CoV-2. The samples were drawn from two sources: the first 160 participants of the ongoing ImmuneRACE study, and 1,200 or so subjects contributed by 6 global collaborators. Nearly every sample came with metadata listing a de-identified subject ID, COVID-19 status, age in years and sex. HLA class I and class II types, where available, came from metadata supplied by the sample provider rather than from assay-based typing.

The trim is 6 bases for V and 0 bases for J, with a gap of 13 bases between the germline ends. The cysteine opens and the phenylalanine closes a CDR3 of 15 amino acids. This entry keeps only the CDR3 DNA: 45 bases, framed from base 1. The germline V gene (reference sequence) sets CDR1 to LGHDT and CDR2 to YNNKEL. Collaborating institutions collected whole blood in K2EDTA tubes following their own protocols. For TCRbeta analysis, collaborators shipped samples in one of three forms: frozen whole blood, isolated PBMCs, or DNA extracted from either of those sample types. Details on this clone: Its specific antigen is unknown. One base away there is no much larger clone; base qualities are not given.

Summary of the overall study and its limitations: Clinical and demographic metadata were provided uncurated, with the amount varying by source and participant.

TCRbeta CDR3 regions were amplified from genomic DNA using the immunoSEQ Assay, a bias-controlled multiplex PCR. From the authors' description of their analysis: The number of nucleated cells in each sample was estimated from the amplification of reference gene primers within the assay. To quantify the absolute abundance of each unique TCRbeta CDR3 rearrangement, sequence reads were collapsed and filtered. For each sample, productive Simpson clonality was calculated as the square root of Simpson's diversity index across productive rearrangements. TCRdb took over this immuneACCESS table, retaining in-frame rearrangements with V and J assigned. Such tables are incomplete; in checked studies, under half of the missing clones stem from an unresolved V gene, and the remainder is unexplained. V, J and clone size are taken as reported in that table, and D and trimming were inferred from the DNA itself. The sample records around 260,000 clones, about 88% of which are singletons. The top ten clonotypes cover around 3.6% of the sample.

Sequenced: peripheral blood. This sequence was found in a man between 18 and 29 years old with active or convalescent COVID-19. The chain is made from TRBV3-1 (or the pseudogene TRBV3-2) and TRBJ2-3; a tentative D match to TRBD2 spans 7 bases. The DNA reads TGTGCCAGCAGGGGAGGGGACATTAGCACAGATACGCAGTATTTT. It translates as CASRGGDISTDTQYF.